Listed below are T cell receptor beta chains from one sample, sequenced in a study of post-analysis software for immune sequencing data. TCRdb re-derived calls from the PCR reads in MiXCR, one entry per CDR3 protein. The table shows 800,000 to 950,000 distinct CDR3 sequences, with 53% occurring only once. Sequences were obtained from blood. The receptors were gathered from a girl between 5 and 17 years old with multiple sclerosis. The CDR3 runs from the conserved cysteine through the conserved F or W. D genes are given only for firm matches. Size tells how often a clone was seen (once, few, many) or the class of an expanded clone, and some rows leave it out.

few	TRBV5-1	-	TRBJ2-7	TGCGCCGGCAGGAGGGAAGGGCAATCCGCCGAGCAGTACTTC	CAGRREGQSAEQYF
-	TRBV5-4	TRBD2	TRBJ2-1	TGTGCCAGCAGCTTGAGGGGAACGGGACTCCGGACTAGCGGGAGGGAATACAATGAGCAGTTCTTC	CASSLRGTGLRTSGREYNEQFF
-	TRBV5-1	-	TRBJ2-7	TGCGCCAGCAGCCCTACGGTCGGATTTCAAATGAAGGACGAGCAGTACTTC	CASSPTVGFQMKDEQYF
-	TRBV29-1	TRBD2	TRBJ2-7	TGCAGCGTTCAAGCACCGGGGGGTACCCAGTACTTC	CSVQAPGGTQYF
-	TRBV10-3	TRBD2	TRBJ2-7	TGTGCCATCACCGGGACTAGAGGCGAGCAGTACTTC	CAITGTRGEQYF
-	TRBV29-1	-	TRBJ2-1	TGCAGCGTTGGAACAGGGGCGGGACTAGTTGGGTCCTATGAGCAGTTCTTC	CSVGTGAGLVGSYEQFF
-	TRBV12-5	TRBD2	TRBJ2-7	TGTGCTAGTGGTTCCCCCGGAGGCCGGGAGGACGAGCAGTACTTC	CASGSPGGREDEQYF
-	TRBV5-1	TRBD2	TRBJ2-1	TGCGCCAGCAGCTCTCCCATACGGGGGGGCCACAATGAGCAGTTCTTC	CASSSPIRGGHNEQFF
-	TRBV6-6	TRBD1	TRBJ1-1	TGTGCCAGCAGTTACTCAGGGACAGGGGGCTTCCGAGCTTTCTTT	CASSYSGTGGFRAFF
-	TRBV29-1	-	TRBJ1-1	TGCAGCGTTGCGAACCCGAACACTGAAGCTTTCTTT	CSVANPNTEAFF
few	TRBV7-6	-	TRBJ1-2	TGTGCCAGCAGCTTAGACAAGGCTGCAGGCTACACCTTC	CASSLDKAAGYTF
-	TRBV3-1	TRBD1	TRBJ2-7	TGTGCCAGCAGCCGAACTACCGGGACAGGGGGGTACGAGCAGTACTTC	CASSRTTGTGGYEQYF
few	TRBV5-1	TRBD2	TRBJ2-1	TGCGCCAGCAGCGGGGGGTCTAGCGGGCTCTCCTACAATGAGCAGTTCTTC	CASSGGSSGLSYNEQFF
-	TRBV7-9	TRBD1	TRBJ2-1	TGTGCCATCGACAGGGGGCTCAACAATGAGCAGTTCTTC	CAIDRGLNNEQFF
once	TRBV7-6	-	TRBJ2-3	TGTGCCAGCAGCTCGGCCAGACAGGAGGATACGCAGTATTTT	CASSSARQEDTQYF
few	TRBV20-1	TRBD2	TRBJ2-7	TGCAGTGCTAGAGGCCTAGCGGGAGGGGGCTACGAGCAGTACTTC	CSARGLAGGGYEQYF
-	TRBV11-2	-	TRBJ2-1	TGTGCCAGCAGCTCCCATTCCGACCCAAAAACGGGGGAGCAGTTCTTC	CASSSHSDPKTGEQFF